Listed below are T cell receptor beta chains from one sample, sequenced in a study of shared clonotypes between healthy human individuals. Generated by immunoSEQ multiplex PCR, the TCRdb table keeps only in-frame clones and is missing some. The repertoire holds 2 million to 2.5 million clones, with approximately 93% as singletons. Material: naive CD4+ T cells from PBMCs. These receptors originate from a man between 18 and 35 years old in good health. Some clones in this sample may be carry-over from other donors' samples. Each CDR3 is given with its conserved first and last residue. D genes are given only for firm matches. Some rows mark clone size as missing; the rest say once, few, many or name a class of expanded clone.

d_gene: -; v_gene: TRBV6-6; abundance: once; len: 16; j_gene: TRBJ1-1; CDR3nt: TGTGCCAGCAGTTTGCCTACTACAGGGAGGAACACTGAAGCTTTCTTT; CDR3aa: CASSLPTTGRNTEAFF
d_gene: -; v_gene: TRBV4-3; abundance: -; len: 16; j_gene: TRBJ2-2; CDR3nt: TGCGCCAGCAGCCAAGAGGTCGGAGCAAACACCGGGGAGCTGTTTTTT; CDR3aa: CASSQEVGANTGELFF
d_gene: -; v_gene: TRBV6-5; abundance: -; len: 15; j_gene: TRBJ2-7; CDR3nt: TGTGCCAGCAGCACCAGTGGGACCCGCCGGGTCGAGCAGTACTTC; CDR3aa: CASSTSGTRRVEQYF
d_gene: TRBD1; v_gene: TRBV7-9; abundance: -; len: 19; j_gene: TRBJ2-6; CDR3nt: TGTGCCAGCAGCTTAGGGGGCGGGACAGGACTTTCTGGGGCCAACGTCCTGACTTTC; CDR3aa: CASSLGGGTGLSGANVLTF
d_gene: TRBD1; v_gene: TRBV28; abundance: -; len: 18; j_gene: TRBJ1-6; CDR3nt: TGTGCCAGCAGTCGCCTAACGATGGGACAGGGTATTGTTTCACCCCTCCACTTT; CDR3aa: CASSRLTMGQGIVSPLHF
d_gene: -; v_gene: TRBV6-5; abundance: -; len: 16; j_gene: TRBJ1-3; CDR3nt: TGTGCCAGCAGTTACTCATACAGCCTCTCTGGAAACACCATATATTTT; CDR3aa: CASSYSYSLSGNTIYF
d_gene: TRBD2; v_gene: TRBV28; abundance: -; len: 15; j_gene: TRBJ2-2; CDR3nt: TGTGCCAGCAGTTTGGGACTAGCGGGGGCCGGGGAGCTGTTTTTT; CDR3aa: CASSLGLAGAGELFF
d_gene: TRBD1; v_gene: TRBV5-1; abundance: -; len: 12; j_gene: TRBJ2-1; CDR3nt: TGCGCCAGCAGCCCCAGGGGGATTGAGCAGTTCTTC; CDR3aa: CASSPRGIEQFF
d_gene: TRBD2; v_gene: TRBV28; abundance: -; len: 14; j_gene: TRBJ2-1; CDR3nt: TGTGCCAGCAGTTCGACTAGCGGGAGCAATGAGCAGTTCTTC; CDR3aa: CASSSTSGSNEQFF
d_gene: -; v_gene: TRBV9; abundance: -; len: 15; j_gene: TRBJ1-3; CDR3nt: TGTGCCAGCAGCCCACGACAGCTTTCTGGAAACACCATATATTTT; CDR3aa: CASSPRQLSGNTIYF
d_gene: -; v_gene: TRBV5-1; abundance: -; len: 17; j_gene: TRBJ1-3; CDR3nt: TGCGCCAGCAGCTTGGAAATCCCCAGTTTCTCTGGAAACACCATATATTTT; CDR3aa: CASSLEIPSFSGNTIYF
d_gene: TRBD1; v_gene: TRBV5-8; abundance: -; len: 12; j_gene: TRBJ1-1; CDR3nt: TGTGCCAGCAGATTCGGACAGGGTGAAGCTTTCTTT; CDR3aa: CASRFGQGEAFF
d_gene: -; v_gene: TRBV29-1; abundance: -; len: 13; j_gene: TRBJ2-7; CDR3nt: TGCAGCGTTGAAGGTGACACAGTCTACGAGCAGTACTTC; CDR3aa: CSVEGDTVYEQYF
d_gene: -; v_gene: TRBV7-9; abundance: once; len: 14; j_gene: TRBJ1-2; CDR3nt: TGTGCCAGCAGCTTAGAGGTGGCTAACTATGGCTACACCTTC; CDR3aa: CASSLEVANYGYTF
d_gene: TRBD1; v_gene: TRBV5-1; abundance: -; len: 14; j_gene: TRBJ1-2; CDR3nt: TGCGCCAGCAGCTTGGGAAGGGGGCTAGGTGGCTACACCTTC; CDR3aa: CASSLGRGLGGYTF
d_gene: -; v_gene: TRBV2; abundance: -; len: 16; j_gene: TRBJ1-5; CDR3nt: TGTGCCAGCAGTGGGGTAGGAGGGGCCGTAAATCAGCCCCAGCATTTT; CDR3aa: CASSGVGGAVNQPQHF
d_gene: -; v_gene: TRBV7-2; abundance: -; len: 13; j_gene: TRBJ2-7; CDR3nt: TGTGCCAGCAGCCTGCTTGGGATCGGCGAGCAGTACTTC; CDR3aa: CASSLLGIGEQYF
d_gene: TRBD1; v_gene: TRBV27; abundance: -; len: 15; j_gene: TRBJ2-3; CDR3nt: TGTGCCAGCAGTACCCAACAGGGGGTGGTGGATACGCAGTATTTT; CDR3aa: CASSTQQGVVDTQYF
d_gene: TRBD1; v_gene: TRBV18; abundance: -; len: 16; j_gene: TRBJ1-1; CDR3nt: TGTGCCAGCTCACCACCAGGGGGCCCTCGGGGAAAGGAGGCTTTCTTT; CDR3aa: CASSPPGGPRGKEAFF
d_gene: TRBD2; v_gene: TRBV29-1; abundance: -; len: 15; j_gene: TRBJ2-1; CDR3nt: TGCAGCGTTGAACGGCTAGCGGGAGGGAACAATGAGCAGTTCTTC; CDR3aa: CSVERLAGGNNEQFF
d_gene: TRBD1; v_gene: TRBV6-5; abundance: -; len: 15; j_gene: TRBJ1-2; CDR3nt: TGTGCCAGCAGTCCCCGAAAGGGGGCCTTGTATGGCTACACCTTC; CDR3aa: CASSPRKGALYGYTF
d_gene: -; v_gene: TRBV25-1; abundance: -; len: 15; j_gene: TRBJ2-2; CDR3nt: TGTGCCAGCAGTGACTGGATAGGAAACACCGGGGAGCTGTTTTTT; CDR3aa: CASSDWIGNTGELFF
d_gene: -; v_gene: TRBV5-1; abundance: -; len: 17; j_gene: TRBJ2-5; CDR3nt: TGCGCCAGCAGCTTACAGGGGAGGGGTAGGGGCCAAGAGACCCAGTACTTC; CDR3aa: CASSLQGRGRGQETQYF
d_gene: -; v_gene: TRBV28; abundance: -; len: 14; j_gene: TRBJ1-2; CDR3nt: TGTGCCAGCAGTTTACGGTTCAGGGGCTATGGCTACACCTTC; CDR3aa: CASSLRFRGYGYTF
d_gene: TRBD2; v_gene: TRBV5-1; abundance: once; len: 15; j_gene: TRBJ2-3; CDR3nt: TGCGCCAGCAGCCTAGCGGCAAACCCCACAGATACGCAGTATTTT; CDR3aa: CASSLAANPTDTQYF
d_gene: -; v_gene: TRBV29-1; abundance: -; len: 12; j_gene: TRBJ1-2; CDR3nt: TGCAGCGGGGACCAGGGAAGCTATGGCTACACCTTC; CDR3aa: CSGDQGSYGYTF
d_gene: -; v_gene: TRBV6-5; abundance: -; len: 14; j_gene: TRBJ2-7; CDR3nt: TGTGCCAGCAGTTACAGGGGCGGTAGCTACGAGCAGTACTTC; CDR3aa: CASSYRGGSYEQYF
d_gene: -; v_gene: TRBV2; abundance: -; len: 14; j_gene: TRBJ1-5; CDR3nt: TGTGCCAGCAGTGAAACGGCAGACAATCAGCCCCAGCATTTT; CDR3aa: CASSETADNQPQHF
d_gene: -; v_gene: TRBV27; abundance: -; len: 15; j_gene: TRBJ2-3; CDR3nt: TGTGCCAGCAGTCGGTTCAGGGCAAGCACAGATACGCAGTATTTT; CDR3aa: CASSRFRASTDTQYF
d_gene: -; v_gene: TRBV10-3; abundance: -; len: 13; j_gene: TRBJ1-1; CDR3nt: TGTGCCATCAGTGATAAGGGTGGCACTGAAGCTTTCTTT; CDR3aa: CAISDKGGTEAFF
d_gene: -; v_gene: TRBV19; abundance: -; len: 14; j_gene: TRBJ2-7; CDR3nt: TGTGCCAGTAGTCCGCAGACAGGGAGGAACGAGCAGTACTTC; CDR3aa: CASSPQTGRNEQYF
d_gene: TRBD1; v_gene: TRBV10-3; abundance: -; len: 15; j_gene: TRBJ2-5; CDR3nt: TGTGCCATCAGTGGGACAGGGGACGTGCGGGAGACCCAGTACTTC; CDR3aa: CAISGTGDVRETQYF
d_gene: -; v_gene: TRBV18; abundance: -; len: 15; j_gene: TRBJ2-2; CDR3nt: TGTGCCAGCTCACCGGCGCGTACGAACACCGGGGAGCTGTTTTTT; CDR3aa: CASSPARTNTGELFF
d_gene: -; v_gene: TRBV29-1; abundance: -; len: 14; j_gene: TRBJ2-1; CDR3nt: TGCAGCGTTGGGGAGGACGGAACGGCGCATGAGCAGTTCTTC; CDR3aa: CSVGEDGTAHEQFF
d_gene: -; v_gene: TRBV28; abundance: -; len: 13; j_gene: TRBJ2-7; CDR3nt: TGTGCCAGCAGTACCCTTGGGCAGCTCGAGCAGTACTTC; CDR3aa: CASSTLGQLEQYF
d_gene: TRBD1; v_gene: TRBV28; abundance: -; len: 15; j_gene: TRBJ2-5; CDR3nt: TGTGCCAGCAGTTCCCCCTACAGGGGGCAAGAGACCCAGTACTTC; CDR3aa: CASSSPYRGQETQYF
d_gene: -; v_gene: TRBV2; abundance: -; len: 14; j_gene: TRBJ1-5; CDR3nt: TGTGCCAGCGGTGGAACGGTTGGAAGTCAGCCCCAGCATTTT; CDR3aa: CASGGTVGSQPQHF
d_gene: TRBD1; v_gene: TRBV30; abundance: -; len: 12; j_gene: TRBJ2-5; CDR3nt: TGTGCCTGGAGTGAACAGGGGGAGACCCAGTACTTC; CDR3aa: CAWSEQGETQYF
d_gene: TRBD2; v_gene: TRBV10-1; abundance: -; len: 16; j_gene: TRBJ2-1; CDR3nt: TGCGCCAGCAGTTATCTGAGCGGGACCCCGGCCAATGAGCAGTTCTTC; CDR3aa: CASSYLSGTPANEQFF
d_gene: -; v_gene: TRBV28; abundance: -; len: 15; j_gene: TRBJ2-2; CDR3nt: TGTGCCAGCACCTCGGGGGGCGCGAGCACCGGGGAGCTGTTTTTT; CDR3aa: CASTSGGASTGELFF
d_gene: -; v_gene: TRBV18; abundance: -; len: 13; j_gene: TRBJ2-7; CDR3nt: TGTGCCAGCTCACCACCCGGGGACTACGAGCAGTACTTC; CDR3aa: CASSPPGDYEQYF
d_gene: -; v_gene: TRBV28; abundance: -; len: 10; j_gene: TRBJ1-1; CDR3nt: TGTGCCAGCAGTCCGGCTCTGGCGTTCTTT; CDR3aa: CASSPALAFF
d_gene: -; v_gene: TRBV5-5; abundance: -; len: 13; j_gene: TRBJ2-3; CDR3nt: TGTGCCAGCAGCTTCAGCGTCCCAGATACGCAGTATTTT; CDR3aa: CASSFSVPDTQYF
d_gene: TRBD1; v_gene: TRBV7-2; abundance: -; len: 16; j_gene: TRBJ2-1; CDR3nt: TGTGCCAGCACCATCCAATTGGCGACCAGGGGGAATGAGCAGTTCTTC; CDR3aa: CASTIQLATRGNEQFF
d_gene: -; v_gene: TRBV20-1; abundance: -; len: 11; j_gene: TRBJ2-7; CDR3nt: TGCAGTGCTAGAGGGGGCTACGAGCAGTACTTC; CDR3aa: CSARGGYEQYF
d_gene: -; v_gene: TRBV30; abundance: few; len: 12; j_gene: TRBJ1-5; CDR3nt: TGTGCCTGGGGGAACTGGAATCAGCCCCAGCATTTT; CDR3aa: CAWGNWNQPQHF
d_gene: TRBD2; v_gene: TRBV5-1; abundance: -; len: 13; j_gene: TRBJ2-7; CDR3nt: TGCGCCAGCAGCCGAGCGGGGGGTTACGAGCAGTACTTC; CDR3aa: CASSRAGGYEQYF
d_gene: -; v_gene: TRBV15; abundance: once; len: 13; j_gene: TRBJ2-3; CDR3nt: TGTGCCACCCAAAAGGGAGGTACAGATACGCAGTATTTT; CDR3aa: CATQKGGTDTQYF
d_gene: TRBD2; v_gene: TRBV29-1; abundance: -; len: 16; j_gene: TRBJ2-7; CDR3nt: TGCAGCGTCGCCAGACTAGCGGGAGGACCCTCCTACGAGCAGTACTTC; CDR3aa: CSVARLAGGPSYEQYF
d_gene: -; v_gene: TRBV7-2; abundance: -; len: 15; j_gene: TRBJ1-1; CDR3nt: TGTGCCAGCAGCTTAGAAGGGGGAAAGAACACTGAAGCTTTCTTT; CDR3aa: CASSLEGGKNTEAFF
d_gene: -; v_gene: TRBV7-3; abundance: -; len: 18; j_gene: TRBJ2-4; CDR3nt: TGTGCCAGCAGCTTGGGGACTTATGCCCCTAGCGCCAAAAACATTCAGTACTTC; CDR3aa: CASSLGTYAPSAKNIQYF
d_gene: TRBD1; v_gene: TRBV6-5; abundance: -; len: 14; j_gene: TRBJ2-7; CDR3nt: TGTGCCAGCAGACAGCGGACAGGGTGGTACGAGCAGTACTTC; CDR3aa: CASRQRTGWYEQYF
d_gene: TRBD1; v_gene: TRBV25-1; abundance: -; len: 16; j_gene: TRBJ1-2; CDR3nt: TGTGCCAGCAGTACTCCGGACAGGGGCTATAACTATGGCTACACCTTC; CDR3aa: CASSTPDRGYNYGYTF
d_gene: -; v_gene: TRBV2; abundance: -; len: 11; j_gene: TRBJ2-5; CDR3nt: TGTGCCAGCAGGGGCTCGGAGACCCAGTACTTC; CDR3aa: CASRGSETQYF
d_gene: -; v_gene: TRBV4-1; abundance: -; len: 15; j_gene: TRBJ1-5; CDR3nt: TGCGCCAGCAGCCAAGATCCGGGTTGGAATCAGCCCCAGCATTTT; CDR3aa: CASSQDPGWNQPQHF
d_gene: -; v_gene: TRBV4-3; abundance: -; len: 16; j_gene: TRBJ2-3; CDR3nt: TGCGCCAGCAGCCAGCAGGGCCGTTCTAGCACAGATACGCAGTATTTT; CDR3aa: CASSQQGRSSTDTQYF
d_gene: -; v_gene: TRBV28; abundance: -; len: 17; j_gene: TRBJ2-6; CDR3nt: TGTGCCAGCAGTTTAGCCTTCGGAGGCTCTGGGGCCAACGTCCTGACTTTC; CDR3aa: CASSLAFGGSGANVLTF